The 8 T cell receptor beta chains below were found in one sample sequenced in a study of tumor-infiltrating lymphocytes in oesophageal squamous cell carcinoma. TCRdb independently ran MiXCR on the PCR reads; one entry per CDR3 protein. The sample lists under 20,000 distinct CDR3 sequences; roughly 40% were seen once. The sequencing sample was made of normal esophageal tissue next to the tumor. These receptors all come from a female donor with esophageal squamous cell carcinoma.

Written as DNA, the CDR3 is TGTGCCAGCAGCTTGTATGGACTAGCGATTTACGAGCAGTACTTC. It encodes CASSLYGLAIYEQYF. The chain joins TRBV7-2 to TRBJ2-5; 9 bases are shared with TRBD2. The end of the DNA aligns better with TRBJ2-7, so the J call may be wrong. Germline loops: CDR1 SGHTA, CDR2 FQGNSA. CDR3 length equals 15 residues.

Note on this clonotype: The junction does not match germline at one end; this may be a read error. CDR3: CASNYQQRNTEDFF. The CDR3 DNA sequence: TGTGCCAGCAATTACCAACAGAGAAACACTGAAGATTTCTTT. The rearrangement links TRBV6-6 to TRBJ2-7; D gene ambiguous. The germline V gene has CDR1 MNHNY and CDR2 SVGAGI (reference sequence). This CDR3 contains 14 residues.

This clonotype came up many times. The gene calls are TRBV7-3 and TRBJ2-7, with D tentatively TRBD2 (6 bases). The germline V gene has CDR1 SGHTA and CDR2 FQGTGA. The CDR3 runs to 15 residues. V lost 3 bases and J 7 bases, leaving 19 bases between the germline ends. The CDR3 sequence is CASSLLGGTYNEQYF. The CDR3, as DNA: TGTGCCAGCAGCTTGTTGGGTGGGACTTACAATGAGCAGTACTTC.

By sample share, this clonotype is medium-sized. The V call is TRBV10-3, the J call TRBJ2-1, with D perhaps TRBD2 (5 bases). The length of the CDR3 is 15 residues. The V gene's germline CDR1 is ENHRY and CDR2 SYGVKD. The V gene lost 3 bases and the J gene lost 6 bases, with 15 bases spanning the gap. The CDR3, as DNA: TGTGCCATCAGTGACGTGAGGGCCTCTGGCAATGAGCAGTTCTTC. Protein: CAISDVRASGNEQFF.

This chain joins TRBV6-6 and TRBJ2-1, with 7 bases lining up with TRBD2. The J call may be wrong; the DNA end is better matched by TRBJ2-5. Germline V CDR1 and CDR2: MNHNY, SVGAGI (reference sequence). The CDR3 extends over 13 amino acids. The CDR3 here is CASSQTSIETQYF. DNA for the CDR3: TGTGCCAGCAGTCAGACTAGCATCGAGACCCAGTACTTC.

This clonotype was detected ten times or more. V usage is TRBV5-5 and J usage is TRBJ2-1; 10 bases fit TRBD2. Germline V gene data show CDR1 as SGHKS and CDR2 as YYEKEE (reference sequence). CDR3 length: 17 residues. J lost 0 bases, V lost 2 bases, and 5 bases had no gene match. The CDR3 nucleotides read TGTGCCAGCAGCTTCACGGCTAGCGGGAGCTCCTACAATGAGCAGTTCTTC. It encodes CASSFTASGSSYNEQFF.

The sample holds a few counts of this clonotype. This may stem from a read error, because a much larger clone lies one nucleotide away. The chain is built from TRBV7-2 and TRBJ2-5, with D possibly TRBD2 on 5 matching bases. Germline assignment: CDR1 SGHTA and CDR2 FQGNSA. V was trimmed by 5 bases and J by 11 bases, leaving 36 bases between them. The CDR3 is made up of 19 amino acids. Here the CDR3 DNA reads TGTGCCAGCAGCCCCCGGCACCTCCGGCCCTTTAGCGACAACAATGAGCAGTACTTC. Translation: CASSPRHLRPFSDNNEQYF.

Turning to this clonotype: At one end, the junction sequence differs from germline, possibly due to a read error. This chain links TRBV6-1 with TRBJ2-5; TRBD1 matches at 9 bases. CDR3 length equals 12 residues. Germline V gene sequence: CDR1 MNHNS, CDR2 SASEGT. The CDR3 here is CASRVGTGLTYF. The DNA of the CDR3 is TGTGCCAGCAGGGTCGGGACAGGGTTGACTTATTTT.